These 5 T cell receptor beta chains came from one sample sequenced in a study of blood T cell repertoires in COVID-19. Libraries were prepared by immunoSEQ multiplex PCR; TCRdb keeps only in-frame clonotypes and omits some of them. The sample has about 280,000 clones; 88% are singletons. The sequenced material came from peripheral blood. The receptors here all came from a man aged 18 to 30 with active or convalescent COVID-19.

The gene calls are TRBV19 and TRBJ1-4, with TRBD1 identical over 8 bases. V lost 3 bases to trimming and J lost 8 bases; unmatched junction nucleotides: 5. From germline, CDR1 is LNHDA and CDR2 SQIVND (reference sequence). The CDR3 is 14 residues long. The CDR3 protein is CASSIWNRGEKLFF. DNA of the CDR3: TGTGCCAGTAGTATTTGGAACAGGGGGGAAAAACTGTTTTTT.

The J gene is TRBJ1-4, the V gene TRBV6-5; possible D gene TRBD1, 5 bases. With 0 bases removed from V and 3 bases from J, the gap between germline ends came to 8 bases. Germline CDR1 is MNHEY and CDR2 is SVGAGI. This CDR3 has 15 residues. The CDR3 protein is CASSYSPGSNEKLFF. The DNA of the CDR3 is TGTGCCAGCAGTTACTCACCAGGGTCTAATGAAAAACTGTTTTTT.

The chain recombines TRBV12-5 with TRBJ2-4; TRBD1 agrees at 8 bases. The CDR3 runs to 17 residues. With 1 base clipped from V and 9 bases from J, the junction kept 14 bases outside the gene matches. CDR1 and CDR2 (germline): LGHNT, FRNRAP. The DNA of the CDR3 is TGTGCTAGTGGTTTGGCCGAACTCCGGGACAGGCCAGGCATTCAGTACTTC. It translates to CASGLAELRDRPGIQYF.

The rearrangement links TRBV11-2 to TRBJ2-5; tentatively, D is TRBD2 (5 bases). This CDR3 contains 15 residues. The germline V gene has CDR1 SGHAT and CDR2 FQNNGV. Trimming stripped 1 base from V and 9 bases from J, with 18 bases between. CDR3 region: CASSLARGPVRAQYF. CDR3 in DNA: TGTGCCAGCAGCTTAGCTCGGGGTCCGGTGAGAGCCCAGTACTTC.

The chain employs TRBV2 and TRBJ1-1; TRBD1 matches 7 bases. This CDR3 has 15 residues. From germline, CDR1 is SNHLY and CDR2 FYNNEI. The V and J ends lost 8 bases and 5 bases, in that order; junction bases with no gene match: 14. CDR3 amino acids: CASLAPRQGWTEAFF. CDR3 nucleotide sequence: TGTGCCAGCTTAGCCCCCCGACAGGGTTGGACTGAAGCTTTCTTT.